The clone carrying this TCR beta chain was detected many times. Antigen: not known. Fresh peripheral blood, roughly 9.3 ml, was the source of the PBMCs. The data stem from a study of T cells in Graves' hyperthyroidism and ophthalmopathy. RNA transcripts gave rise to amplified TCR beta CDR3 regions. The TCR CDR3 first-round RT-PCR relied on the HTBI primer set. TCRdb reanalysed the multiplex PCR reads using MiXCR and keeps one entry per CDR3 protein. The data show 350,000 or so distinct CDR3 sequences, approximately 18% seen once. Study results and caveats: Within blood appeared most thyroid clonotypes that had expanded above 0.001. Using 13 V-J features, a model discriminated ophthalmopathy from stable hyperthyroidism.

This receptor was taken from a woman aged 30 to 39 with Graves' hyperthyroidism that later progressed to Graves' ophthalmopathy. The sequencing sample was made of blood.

The CDR3 protein is CASSPGTGRYTEAFF. The CDR3 nucleotides are TGTGCCAGCAGCCCGGGGACAGGGCGCTACACTGAAGCTTTCTTT. V is TRBV7-2 and J is TRBJ1-1; 9 nucleotides agree with TRBD1. There are 15 residues in the CDR3. CDR1 is SGHTA and CDR2 is FQGNSA in the germline V gene. The J segment lost 3 bases and the V segment lost 5 bases, leaving 7 bases of the junction unmatched.